These 8 T cell receptor beta chains were sequenced from one sample in a study of blood T cell repertoires in COVID-19. The data were produced by immunoSEQ multiplex PCR, yet TCRdb's version contains in-frame clones alone and is incomplete. The sample gives about 60,000 clones, about 88% of which show up once; under 4% is in the top ten. Sequencing used peripheral blood. These receptors all come from a man in his 70s with acute or convalescent COVID-19.

The chain is built from TRBV7-3 and TRBJ1-5; D remains ambiguous. This CDR3 region has 13 residues. The V gene's germline CDR1 is SGHTA and CDR2 FQGTGA. The ends were cut back, 0 bases at V and 6 bases at J, with 6 bases in the middle. For the CDR3, the DNA is TGTGCCAGCAGCTTAACCCCCTCTCAGCCCCAGCATTTT. Translation gives CASSLTPSQPQHF.

This chain links TRBV3-1 (or the pseudogene TRBV3-2) with TRBJ2-7; 10 bases align to TRBD1. From germline, CDR1 is LGHDT and CDR2 YNNKEL (reference sequence). J gave up 3 bases and V 0 bases, and 11 bases lay outside the gene matches. The CDR3 covers 18 residues. CDR3 DNA sequence: TGTGCCAGCAGCCAAGATTGGGGACAGGGGTCCACCTGCTACGAGCAGTACTTC. Protein product: CASSQDWGQGSTCYEQYF.

The V gene is TRBV9, the J gene TRBJ1-1; D call uncertain. Per germline, CDR1 SGDLS and CDR2 YYNGEE. The CDR3 totals 13 residues. V gave up 3 bases and J gave up 8 bases, with 14 bases separating them. This CDR3 reads CASSGTLQTEAFF. The CDR3 DNA follows: TGTGCCAGCAGCGGAACTTTACAGACCGAAGCTTTCTTT.

This rearrangement joins TRBV28 to TRBJ1-1; 10 bases map to TRBD1. CDR1 is MDHEN and CDR2 is SYDVKM in the germline V gene. J gave up 3 bases and V 6 bases, and 10 bases lay outside the gene matches. The CDR3 has 16 amino acids. In DNA, the CDR3 is TGTGCCAGCAGGACCCCTGGACAGGGGGAATACACTGAAGCTTTCTTT. Protein product: CASRTPGQGEYTEAFF.

J is TRBJ2-1 and V is TRBV24-1; no clear D. Per the germline V gene, CDR1 is KGHDR and CDR2 is SFDVKD. V was trimmed by 0 bases and J by 11 bases, leaving 10 bases between them. This CDR3 is 13 amino acids long. The CDR3 region is CATSDLQTDKQFF. The CDR3 DNA reads as TGTGCCACCAGTGATTTGCAAACAGATAAGCAGTTCTTC.

CDR3 residues: CASSQDPLGGGSYEQYF. The CDR3 coding sequence is TGCGCCAGCAGCCAAGATCCCTTGGGCGGGGGGAGCTACGAGCAGTACTTC. The V call is TRBV4-3, the J call TRBJ2-7, with 8 nucleotides matching TRBD2. Trimming cost V 0 bases and J 3 bases; bases outside gene matches: 10. The germline V gene has CDR1 LGHNA and CDR2 YSLEER. This CDR3 has 17 residues.

The chain has TRBV3-1 (or the pseudogene TRBV3-2) and TRBJ1-2; D uncertain. Germline V gene lookup returns CDR1 LGHDT and CDR2 YNNKEL (reference sequence). V shed 1 base and J shed 4 bases, with 16 bases lying between them. The CDR3 totals 16 residues. In nucleotides, the CDR3 is TGTGCCAGCAGCCAAGCGAGTCTGCGGCGGGGCTATGGCTACACCTTC. Translating it yields CASSQASLRRGYGYTF.

The rearrangement links TRBV5-5 to TRBJ2-1, with D maybe TRBD1 (5 bases). CDR1 and CDR2 (germline): SGHKS, YYEKEE (reference sequence). The germline V and J ends were trimmed by 1 base and 10 bases, with 18 bases remaining between them. There are 15 residues in the CDR3. The CDR3 DNA reads as TGTGCCAGCAGCTTGAGTGCCGACAGCGATGGGGAGCAGTTCTTC. It specifies CASSLSADSDGEQFF.